This T cell receptor (beta chain) was obtained from a study of blood T cell repertoires in COVID-19. Germline values: CDR1 MGHRA, CDR2 YSYEKL. This CDR3 is 14 amino acids long. The V end lost 3 bases, the J end lost 3 bases, and 12 bases lay between the germline ends. The method was immunoSEQ multiplex PCR; TCRdb's version includes in-frame clones alone and lacks a portion of them. The repertoire holds 150,000 to 200,000 clones, with roughly 90% as singletons. The sequencing sample was made of peripheral blood. This sequence joins TRBV4-1 and TRBJ2-7; tentative D call: TRBD1 (5 bases). This TCR was recovered from a man in his forties or fifties with acute or convalescent COVID-19. The CDR3 DNA follows: TGCGCCAGCAGCCATAATCCCAGGGACTACGAGCAGTACTTC. Translation: CASSHNPRDYEQYF.